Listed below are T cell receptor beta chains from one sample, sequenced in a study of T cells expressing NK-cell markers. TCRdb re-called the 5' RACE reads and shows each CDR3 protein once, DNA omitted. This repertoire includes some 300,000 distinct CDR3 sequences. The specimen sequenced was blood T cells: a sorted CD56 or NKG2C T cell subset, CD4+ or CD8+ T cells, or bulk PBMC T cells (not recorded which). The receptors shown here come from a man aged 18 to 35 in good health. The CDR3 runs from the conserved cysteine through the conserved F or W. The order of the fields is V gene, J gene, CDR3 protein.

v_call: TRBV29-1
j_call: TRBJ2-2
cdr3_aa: CSVGHGTGIGELFF

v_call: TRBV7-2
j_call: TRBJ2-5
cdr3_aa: CASSLEKWSGRHETQYF

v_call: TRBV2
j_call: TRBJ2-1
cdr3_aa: CASGDGLRNPYNEQFF

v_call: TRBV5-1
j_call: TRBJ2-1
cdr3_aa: CASSLYRGMGNEQFF

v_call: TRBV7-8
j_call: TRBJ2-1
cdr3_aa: CASSLEGQQTNEQFF

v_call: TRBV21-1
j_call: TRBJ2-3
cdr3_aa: CASSKSSGTTTDTQYF

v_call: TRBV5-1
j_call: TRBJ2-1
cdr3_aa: CASSPGGWNSGRPSSEQFF

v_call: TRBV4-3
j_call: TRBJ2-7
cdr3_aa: CASSQELTSGRRYEQYF

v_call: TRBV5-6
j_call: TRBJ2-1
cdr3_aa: CASSRLAPEQFF

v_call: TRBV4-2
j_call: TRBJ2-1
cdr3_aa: CASSQDIGTDNNEQFF

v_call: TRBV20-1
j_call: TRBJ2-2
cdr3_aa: CSASASGLAGGVGGELFF

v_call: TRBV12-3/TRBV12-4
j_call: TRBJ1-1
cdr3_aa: CASSIGTELEAFF

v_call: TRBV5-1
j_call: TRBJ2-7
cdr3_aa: CASTTGWDRDSYEQYF

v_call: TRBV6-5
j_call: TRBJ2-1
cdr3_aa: CASSSPGLAGVRNEQFF

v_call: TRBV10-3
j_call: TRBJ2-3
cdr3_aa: CANPKRDNTDTQYF

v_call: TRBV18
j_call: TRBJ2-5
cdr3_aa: CASSPRQVAGQETQYF

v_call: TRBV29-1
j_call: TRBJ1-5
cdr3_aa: CSVTDNDQPQHF

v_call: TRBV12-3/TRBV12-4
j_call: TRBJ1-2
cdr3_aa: CASGDAGIYGYTF

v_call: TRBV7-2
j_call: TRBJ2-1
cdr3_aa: CASSLGSGWYNEQFF

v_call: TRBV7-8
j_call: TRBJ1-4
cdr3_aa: CASSLAGGAVEKLFF